This note documents a single T cell receptor beta chain sequence. Its recognized antigen is unknown. Base qualities are not at hand, and no much larger clone is one base apart. CDR1 and CDR2 (MNHEY, SVGAGI) derive from the germline V gene. For this chain, trimming is 0 bases at the V end and 3 bases at the J end, and the number of junction bases without a gene match is 5. Its CDR3 holds 16 amino acids, cysteine through phenylalanine. CDR3 DNA is the only sequence kept; it has 48 bases, read in frame from the first base. The data stem from a study of shared clonotypes between healthy human individuals (dated by TCRdb to the early 2020s). A note on the overall study: A couple of women and a few men aged 18 to 49 years were included in the cohort. Between about 0.8 and 9.5 billion PBMCs per donor were obtained by leukapheresis. For each donor, three plates each were used for CD4 naive and CD4 memory, two plates were used for CD8 naive, and one plate was used for CD8 memory. To estimate repertoire size and how much clonotypes are shared between individuals, the study performed deep sequencing of blood TCR repertoires from about 5 healthy adults. To increase sequencing depth and limit assay-specific biases, different laboratories used diverse techniques to prepare libraries and sequence TCR repertoires.

Results the study describes overall, beyond this receptor: Larger estimated clonotype richness was generally found for naive subsets than for memory subsets. The small number of donors limited the genetic and exposure-history diversity represented. Based on pairwise subsampling, the degree of clonotype sharing among donors was expected to be affected by sequencing depth. Across a handful of donors, about 5% of naive CD4, more than 3% of naive CD8, roughly 2.3% of memory CD4, and about 0.44% of memory CD8 clonotypes were shared. Even with the large sequencing depth, rarefaction of the sorted-subset datasets indicated that sequencing was incomplete. Sampling was restricted to blood, and TCR repertoires in tissues likely differ from the TCR repertoires found in blood. Compared with non-shared clonotypes, the clonotypes found in all four sorted-subset donors had higher generation probabilities.

Donors were healthy HIV-negative adults with no recently reported acute infections or vaccinations. Every donor was a Caucasian adult living in Nashville, Tennessee, USA. Magnetic negative selection was used to enrich CD4+ T cells, after which naive cells were positively selected on CD45RA and the negative fraction became the memory subset. Blood was obtained by leukapheresis, after which PBMCs were separated by Ficoll-Histopaque density gradient centrifugation and cryopreserved in liquid nitrogen vapor phase. Purity and quantity of every magnetically sorted T cell population were checked by analytical flow cytometry. Genomic DNA was isolated from each sorted fraction and quantified by UV absorbance on a Nanodrop 2000c. Using the deep immunoSEQ assay, TCR CDR3 regions were amplified from genomic DNA by multiplex PCR. Extracted genomic DNA from each cell subset was spread evenly across all wells of several immunoSEQ 96-well plates, with each plate serving as a replicate. Each replicate PCR for sorted subsets received around 200 ng genomic DNA, equal to 30,000 or so T cell genomes. Purified libraries were quantified with a Qubit 3.0 fluorometer, sized on a Bioanalyzer 2100, and re-quantified with the KAPA Library Quantification kit. A separate single-read 150-cycle Illumina NextSeq 550 flow cell was used to sequence each immunoSEQ 96-well plate. As for how the authors treated the data: The immunoSEQ output contained only junctional sequences without quality scores, so filtering could not match that applied to full-length reads. Sequences were annotated with PyIR, a Python wrapper for IgBLAST v1.9, using IMGT germline references to assign V/J genes and CDR3. Any read was removed if the V/J assignment was weak (E-value above 1e-6), the CDR3 was missing, or the read contained stop codons, out-of-frame junctions, or ambiguous translated residues. V3J clonotypes were defined as sequences sharing the same inferred V gene, J gene, and CDR3 amino acid sequence. Percentage overlap between repertoires was computed as shared unique clonotypes divided by the size of the smaller repertoire. Three approaches were used to assess repertoire richness: RTK rarefaction, the Chao1 estimator, and Recon v2.1 estimates of unobserved clonotypes. OLGA was used to compute generation probabilities for all TCRbeta clonotypes that the gDNA method yielded from several donors. Sourced from immuneACCESS, this table was stored by TCRdb with only in-frame sequences that have V and J called. A share of the clones is absent; for the studies checked, an unresolved V gene accounts for under half, and the remainder has no known explanation. V and J calls and clone size follow that table, whereas D and trimming were derived from the DNA. The sample table records about 2.4 million clones; roughly 93% of these occur just once. The ten most abundant clones make up around 0.37% of the sample.

The chain is encoded by TRBV6-5 joined to TRBJ2-3; 8 middle bases align to TRBD1. Sequencing was done on a sample of naive CD4+ T cells from PBMCs. Per the publication, the cell subset or site label means: CD45RA+ positively selected. The receptor was isolated from a man aged 18-30 years in good health. Some clones in this sample may be carry-over from other donors' samples. The DNA sequence is as follows: TGTGCCAGCAGTTACTCGAGCAGGGGGCAGACAGATACGCAGTATTTT. Its product reads: CASSYSSRGQTDTQYF.